The 18 T cell receptor beta chains below come from one sample, sequenced in a study. MiXCR was run by TCRdb on the RT-PCR reads, yielding one entry per CDR3 protein. The table has 650,000 to 800,000 distinct CDR3 sequences, more than 13% seen once. The sample consisted of memory CD4+ T cells from blood. The receptors come from a female donor in good health, serving as a healthy control.

This chain links TRBV20-1 with TRBJ1-1, with TRBD1 as a possible D gene (5 bases). Trimming took 3 bases from V and 11 from J, leaving 22 bases between them. Germline CDR1 reads DFQATT; CDR2 reads SNEGSKA (reference sequence). The CDR3 consists of 14 residues. The CDR3, as DNA: TGCAGTGCTAGCAGGGTAACCAACGGGAATTACGCTTTCTTT. This translates into CSASRVTNGNYAFF.

In this sample, this clonotype turned up many times. This chain uses TRBV6-5 with TRBJ2-2, with 8 bases identical to TRBD1. V lost 5 bases to trimming and J lost 3 bases; unmatched junction nucleotides: 8. Germline loops: CDR1 MNHEY, CDR2 SVGAGI. This CDR3 spans 16 amino acids. The CDR3, as DNA: TGTGCCAGCAGTCCGCAGGGACAGGCCGACACCGGGGAGCTGTTTTTT. Amino acid sequence: CASSPQGQADTGELFF.

This clonotype was counted a few times. The germline gene is not matched at one end of the junction; a read error may be the cause. The J gene is TRBJ2-2, the V gene TRBV20-1; perhaps TRBD1 as D (5 bases). Germline-derived CDR1 and CDR2 are DFQATT and SNEGSKA (reference sequence). The CDR3 is 12 amino acids. CDR3 coding DNA: TGCAGTCCTAGGGGAAACACCGGGGAGCTGTTTTTT. It specifies CSPRGNTGELFF.

The rearrangement links TRBV5-6 to TRBJ1-2; D not resolved. Germline assignment: CDR1 SGHDT and CDR2 YYEEEE. Trimming shortened V by 4 bases and J by 4 bases, and 20 bases separated the two germline ends. The CDR3 length is 16 residues. DNA of the CDR3: TGTGCCAGCAGCCCGACTTTGGTTGTTGGTCGCTATGGCTACACCTTC. This encodes CASSPTLVVGRYGYTF.

CDR3 loop: CASSGSPGQGGSGANVLTF. The CDR3 DNA follows: TGTGCCAGCAGCGGGTCCCCGGGACAGGGAGGCTCTGGGGCCAACGTCCTGACTTTC. This chain joins TRBV9 and TRBJ2-6; 9 bases fit TRBD1. Germline loops: CDR1 SGDLS, CDR2 YYNGEE. The trim removed 3 bases at V and 0 bases at J, leaving 10 bases unmatched. The CDR3 contains 19 residues.

In this sample, this clonotype turned up a few times. The chain is built from TRBV28 and TRBJ1-1; perhaps TRBD1 as D (6 bases). Germline loops: CDR1 MDHEN, CDR2 SYDVKM. The V end was cut by 4 bases, the J end by 8 bases, with 17 bases between. The CDR3 consists of 14 residues. The CDR3 DNA is TGTGCCAGCAGTTCTCCCGGGCAGGGGCCCGAAGCTTTCTTT. Its protein product is CASSSPGQGPEAFF.

This clonotype was seen at least ten times. The chain links TRBV10-3 to TRBJ1-5; D unresolved. Trimming stripped 6 bases from V and 4 bases from J, with 16 bases between. The CDR3 is 15 amino acids. CDR1 is ENHRY and CDR2 is SYGVKD in the germline V gene. The CDR3 reads CAISRSTGRNQPQHF. The CDR3 region has the DNA TGTGCCATCAGCAGGTCGACCGGACGAAATCAGCCCCAGCATTTT.

V is TRBV27 and J is TRBJ2-1, with D uncertain. The CDR3 runs 9 residues. Trimming pared 6 bases from V and 10 bases from J, leaving 4 bases between. Per germline, CDR1 MNHEY and CDR2 SMNVEV (reference sequence). CDR3 sequence (DNA): TGTGCCAGCAGGCAAGAGCAGTTCTTC. It yields the protein CASRQEQFF.

This clonotype was picked up a small number of times. The J gene is TRBJ2-3, the V gene TRBV20-1, with no clear D. V was trimmed by 0 bases and J by 2 bases, leaving 9 bases between them. The CDR3 totals 14 residues. Per the germline V gene, CDR1 is DFQATT and CDR2 is SNEGSKA (reference sequence). The CDR3 DNA is TGCAGTGCTAGAGATCCGCATTTCACAGATACGCAGTATTTT. It yields the protein CSARDPHFTDTQYF.

This clonotype was recorded many times. The chain joins TRBV29-1 to TRBJ2-5, with D possibly being TRBD1 or TRBD2 (5 bases each). Looked up from germline, CDR1 is SQVTM and CDR2 is ANQGSEA. CDR3 length: 15 residues. Trimming shortened V by 5 bases and J by 4 bases, and 20 bases separated the two germline ends. Here the CDR3 DNA reads TGCAGCGTTTCAGCCACTACCTTTGGGGGAGAGACCCAGTACTTC. Protein sequence: CSVSATTFGGETQYF.

The chain uses TRBV10-3 and TRBJ2-5; 9 bases align to TRBD2. V trimming: 0 bases; J trimming: 5 bases; junction bases outside the gene matches: 7. The CDR3 is 16 residues long. The germline V gene has CDR1 ENHRY and CDR2 SYGVKD. This CDR3 is CAISESSRGGSETQYF. The CDR3 coding sequence is TGTGCCATCAGTGAGTCGTCGCGGGGGGGCTCGGAGACCCAGTACTTC.

This clonotype was seen more than once but under ten times. The chain employs TRBV7-9 and TRBJ2-2; unclear D gene. The CDR3 has 14 amino acids. Germline V gene lookup returns CDR1 SEHNR and CDR2 FQNEAQ (reference sequence). Trimming shortened V by 0 bases and J by 10 bases, and 12 bases separated the two germline ends. The CDR3 is CASSLAATVPELFF. CDR3 DNA: TGTGCCAGCAGCTTAGCGGCGACGGTTCCGGAGCTGTTTTTT.

At least ten counts were recorded for this clonotype. This chain uses TRBV20-1 with TRBJ2-3; the D gene is possibly TRBD2 (5 bases). CDR1 is DFQATT and CDR2 is SNEGSKA in the germline V gene (reference sequence). V was clipped by 0 bases and J by 2 bases, with 15 bases between them. CDR3 size: 16 residues. CDR3 bases: TGCAGTGCTAGAGATCTTGAACTAGGGAACACAGATACGCAGTATTTT. Its protein product is CSARDLELGNTDTQYF.

The chain couples TRBV7-9 to TRBJ2-1; tentative D call: TRBD2 (6 bases). CDR3 length: 17 residues. Trimming pared 0 bases from V and 2 bases from J, leaving 14 bases between. Per the germline V gene, CDR1 is SEHNR and CDR2 is FQNEAQ (reference sequence). The CDR3 sequence is CASSLALGSGPYNEQFF. Written as DNA, the CDR3 is TGTGCCAGCAGCTTAGCGTTGGGTAGCGGTCCCTACAATGAGCAGTTCTTC.

This clonotype was observed a handful of times. The rearrangement uses TRBV3-1 and TRBJ1-3; D is undetermined. This CDR3 contains 14 residues. V gave up 4 bases and J gave up 0 bases, with 7 bases separating them. From germline, CDR1 is LGHDT and CDR2 YNNKEL (reference sequence). For the CDR3, the DNA is TGTGCCAGCAGCCCCCAGTACTCTGGAAACACCATATATTTT. Amino acid sequence: CASSPQYSGNTIYF. The full variable domain, its missing parts supplied by reference TRBV3-1 and TRBJ1-3, is DTAVSQTPKYLVTQMGNDKSIKCEQNLGHDTMYWYKQDSKKFLKIMFSYNNKELIINETVPNRFSPKSPDKAHLNLHINSLELGDSAVYFCASSPQYSGNTIYFGEGSWLTVV.

This clonotype showed up just a few times. The V gene is TRBV3-1, the J gene TRBJ2-1; TRBD1 might be the D (5 bases). The V and J ends lost 5 bases and 8 bases respectively, with 10 bases between them. The V gene's germline CDR1 is LGHDT and CDR2 YNNKEL (reference sequence). The CDR3 has 12 residues. The chain's CDR3 is CASSFRVYEQFF. The CDR3 DNA is TGTGCCAGCAGCTTCAGGGTGTATGAGCAGTTCTTC.

The DNA for the CDR3 is TGTGCCATCAGGAGGCGGTCTAGCGGGGACAATGAGCAGTTCTTC. It encodes CAIRRRSSGDNEQFF. The V gene is TRBV10-3, the J gene TRBJ2-1; TRBD2 matches 9 bases. CDR1 is ENHRY and CDR2 is SYGVKD in the germline V gene. V gave up 6 bases and J gave up 5 bases; unmatched junction bases: 8. This CDR3 spans 15 amino acids.

In its sample, this clonotype was seen a few times. The genes are TRBV10-3 and TRBJ1-5, with 10 bases aligning to TRBD1. Germline-derived CDR1 and CDR2 are ENHRY and SYGVKD. The CDR3 runs 15 residues. V shed 2 bases, J shed 4 bases, and the junction held 2 bases outside the gene matches. CDR3: CAISEMGQGNQPQHF. The CDR3 DNA is TGTGCCATCAGTGAGATGGGACAGGGGAATCAGCCCCAGCATTTT.